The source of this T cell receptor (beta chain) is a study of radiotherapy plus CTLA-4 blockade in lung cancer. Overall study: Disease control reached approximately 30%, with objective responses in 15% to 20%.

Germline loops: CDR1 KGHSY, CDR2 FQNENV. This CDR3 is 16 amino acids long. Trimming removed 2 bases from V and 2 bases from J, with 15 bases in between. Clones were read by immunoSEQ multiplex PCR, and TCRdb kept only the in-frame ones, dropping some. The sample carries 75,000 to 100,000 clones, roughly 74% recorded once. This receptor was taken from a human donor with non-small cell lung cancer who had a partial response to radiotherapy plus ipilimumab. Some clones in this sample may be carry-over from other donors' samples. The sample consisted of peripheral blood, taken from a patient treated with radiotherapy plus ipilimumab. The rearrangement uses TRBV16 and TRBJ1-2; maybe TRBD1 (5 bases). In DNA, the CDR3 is TGTGCCAGCAGCCAACGAGGGAGGGGACTAAACTATGGCTACACCTTC. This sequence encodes CASSQRGRGLNYGYTF. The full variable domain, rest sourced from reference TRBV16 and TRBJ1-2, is GEEVAQTPKHLVRGEGQKAKLYCAPIKGHSYVFWYQQVLKNEFKFLISFQNENVFDETGMPKERFSAKCLPNSPCSLEIQATKLEDSAVYFCASSQRGRGLNYGYTFGSGTRLTVV.